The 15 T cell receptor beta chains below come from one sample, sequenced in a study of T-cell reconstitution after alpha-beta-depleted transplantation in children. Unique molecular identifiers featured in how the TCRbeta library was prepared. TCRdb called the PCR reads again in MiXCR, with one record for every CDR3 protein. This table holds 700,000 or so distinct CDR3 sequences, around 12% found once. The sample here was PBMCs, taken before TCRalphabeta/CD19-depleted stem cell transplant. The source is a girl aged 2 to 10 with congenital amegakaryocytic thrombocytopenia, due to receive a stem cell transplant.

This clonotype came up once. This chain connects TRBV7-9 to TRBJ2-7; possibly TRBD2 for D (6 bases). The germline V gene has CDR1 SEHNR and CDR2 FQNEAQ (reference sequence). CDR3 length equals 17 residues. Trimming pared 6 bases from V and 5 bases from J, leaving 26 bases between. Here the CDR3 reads CASSLARAGIQTHEQYF. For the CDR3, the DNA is TGTGCCAGCAGTTTGGCGCGTGCGGGAATTCAAACCCACGAGCAGTACTTC.

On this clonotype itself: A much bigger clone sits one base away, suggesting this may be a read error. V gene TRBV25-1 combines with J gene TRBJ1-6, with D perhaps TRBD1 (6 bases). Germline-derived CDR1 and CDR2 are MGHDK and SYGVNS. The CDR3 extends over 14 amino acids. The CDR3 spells CVSSERGFQSPLHF. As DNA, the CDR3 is TGTGTCAGCAGTGAGAGGGGGTTTCAGTCACCCCTCCACTTT.

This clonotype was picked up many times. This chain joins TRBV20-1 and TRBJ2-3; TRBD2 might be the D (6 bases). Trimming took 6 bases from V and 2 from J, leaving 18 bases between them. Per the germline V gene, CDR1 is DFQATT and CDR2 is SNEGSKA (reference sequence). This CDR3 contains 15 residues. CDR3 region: CSAPGERSPTDTQYF. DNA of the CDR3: TGCAGTGCCCCGGGGGAGCGGAGTCCCACAGATACGCAGTATTTT.

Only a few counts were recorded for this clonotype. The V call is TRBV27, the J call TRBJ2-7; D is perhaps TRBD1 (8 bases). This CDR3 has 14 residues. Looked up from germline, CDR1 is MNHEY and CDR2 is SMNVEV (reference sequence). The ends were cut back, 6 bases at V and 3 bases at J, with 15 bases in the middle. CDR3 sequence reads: CASSPNRGGYEQYF. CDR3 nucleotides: TGTGCCAGCAGCCCGAACAGGGGGGGCTACGAGCAGTACTTC.

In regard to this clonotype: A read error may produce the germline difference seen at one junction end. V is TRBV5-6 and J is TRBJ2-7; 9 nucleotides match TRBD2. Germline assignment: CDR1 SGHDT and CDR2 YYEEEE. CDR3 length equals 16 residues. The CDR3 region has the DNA TGTGCCAGCAGCTTGGTGCGGCTAGCGGGAATCGACGAGCAGTCCTTC. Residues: CASSLVRLAGIDEQSF.

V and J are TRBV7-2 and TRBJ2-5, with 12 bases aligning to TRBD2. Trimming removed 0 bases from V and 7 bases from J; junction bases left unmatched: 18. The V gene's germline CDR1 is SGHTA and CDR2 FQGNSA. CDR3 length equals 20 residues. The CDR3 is CASSLARGTSGQLMVATQYF. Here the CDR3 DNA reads TGTGCCAGCAGCTTAGCCCGCGGGACTAGCGGGCAACTCATGGTGGCGACCCAGTACTTC. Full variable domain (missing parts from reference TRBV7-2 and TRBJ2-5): GAGVSQSPSNKVTEKGKDVELRCDPISGHTALYWYRQSLGQGLEFLIYFQGNSAPDKSGLPSDRFSAERTGGSVSTLTIQRTQQEDSAVYLCASSLARGTSGQLMVATQYFGPGTRLLVL.

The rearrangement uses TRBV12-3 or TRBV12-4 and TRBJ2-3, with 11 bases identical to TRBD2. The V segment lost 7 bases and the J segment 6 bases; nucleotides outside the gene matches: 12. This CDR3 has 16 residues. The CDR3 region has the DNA TGTGCCAGCAATCACCCGAAGGCTAGCGGGAGGGATACGCAGTATTTT. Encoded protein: CASNHPKASGRDTQYF.

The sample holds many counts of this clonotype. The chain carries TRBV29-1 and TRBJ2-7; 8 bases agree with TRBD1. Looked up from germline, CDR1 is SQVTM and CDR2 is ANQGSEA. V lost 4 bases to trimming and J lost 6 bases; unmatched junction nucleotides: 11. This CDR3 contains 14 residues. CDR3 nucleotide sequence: TGCAGCGTTGCGTCTGGGACAGGCTCTGGCGAGCAGTACTTC. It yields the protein CSVASGTGSGEQYF.

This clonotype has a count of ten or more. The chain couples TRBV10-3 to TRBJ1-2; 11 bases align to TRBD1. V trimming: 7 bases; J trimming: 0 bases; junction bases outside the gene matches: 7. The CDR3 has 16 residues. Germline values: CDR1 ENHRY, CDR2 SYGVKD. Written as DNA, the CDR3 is TGTGCCATCAACCTAGGACAGGGGGCTTCTAACTATGGCTACACCTTC. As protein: CAINLGQGASNYGYTF.

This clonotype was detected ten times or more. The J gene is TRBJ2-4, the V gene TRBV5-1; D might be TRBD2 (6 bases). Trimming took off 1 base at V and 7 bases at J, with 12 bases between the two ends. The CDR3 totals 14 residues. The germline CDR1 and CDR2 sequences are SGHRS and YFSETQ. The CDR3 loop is CASSLSSSENIQYF. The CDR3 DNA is TGCGCCAGCAGCTTGAGTTCTAGCGAGAACATTCAGTACTTC.

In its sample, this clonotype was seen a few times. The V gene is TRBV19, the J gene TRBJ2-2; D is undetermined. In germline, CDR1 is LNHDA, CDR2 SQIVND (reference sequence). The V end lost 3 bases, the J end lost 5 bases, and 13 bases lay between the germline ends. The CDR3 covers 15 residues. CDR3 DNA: TGTGCCAGTAGTATTAGGCTGGAGCAGACCGGGGAGCTGTTTTTT. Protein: CASSIRLEQTGELFF.

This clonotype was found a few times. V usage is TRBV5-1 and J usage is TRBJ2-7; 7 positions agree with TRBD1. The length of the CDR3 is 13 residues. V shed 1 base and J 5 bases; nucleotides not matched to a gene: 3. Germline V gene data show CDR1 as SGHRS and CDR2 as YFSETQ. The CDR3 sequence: CASSLFDRDEQYF. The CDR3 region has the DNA TGCGCCAGCAGCTTGTTCGACAGGGACGAGCAGTACTTC.

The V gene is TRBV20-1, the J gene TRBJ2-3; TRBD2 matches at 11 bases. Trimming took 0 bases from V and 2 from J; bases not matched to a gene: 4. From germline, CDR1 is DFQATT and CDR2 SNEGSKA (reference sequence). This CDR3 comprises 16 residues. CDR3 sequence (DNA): TGCAGTGCTAGAGAGACTAGCGGGGCCATCACAGATACGCAGTATTTT. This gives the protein CSARETSGAITDTQYF.

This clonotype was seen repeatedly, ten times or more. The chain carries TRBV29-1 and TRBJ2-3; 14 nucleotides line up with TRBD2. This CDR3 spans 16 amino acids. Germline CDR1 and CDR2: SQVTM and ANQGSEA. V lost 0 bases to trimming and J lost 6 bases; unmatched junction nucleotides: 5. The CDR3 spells CSVEEGTSGRGDTQYF. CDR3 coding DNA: TGCAGCGTTGAAGAGGGGACTAGCGGGAGAGGGGATACGCAGTATTTT.

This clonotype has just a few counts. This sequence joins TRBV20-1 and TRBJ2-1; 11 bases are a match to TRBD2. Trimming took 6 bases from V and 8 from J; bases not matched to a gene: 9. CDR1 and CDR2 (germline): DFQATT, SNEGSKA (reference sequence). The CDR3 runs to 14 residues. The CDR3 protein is CSASPGTSGHEQFF. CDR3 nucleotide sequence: TGCAGTGCCAGCCCAGGGACTAGCGGCCATGAGCAGTTCTTC.